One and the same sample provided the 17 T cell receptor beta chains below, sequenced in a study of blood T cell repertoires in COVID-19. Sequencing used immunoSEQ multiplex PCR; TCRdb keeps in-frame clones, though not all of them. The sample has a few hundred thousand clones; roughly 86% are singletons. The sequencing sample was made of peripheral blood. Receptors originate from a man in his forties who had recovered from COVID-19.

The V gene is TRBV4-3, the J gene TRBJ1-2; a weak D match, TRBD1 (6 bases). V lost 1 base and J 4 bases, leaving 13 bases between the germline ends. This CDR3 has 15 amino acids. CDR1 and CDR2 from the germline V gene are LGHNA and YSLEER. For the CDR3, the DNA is TGCGCCAGCAGCCAAGTCCCAGGGGAGGGCTATGGCTACACCTTC. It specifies CASSQVPGEGYGYTF.

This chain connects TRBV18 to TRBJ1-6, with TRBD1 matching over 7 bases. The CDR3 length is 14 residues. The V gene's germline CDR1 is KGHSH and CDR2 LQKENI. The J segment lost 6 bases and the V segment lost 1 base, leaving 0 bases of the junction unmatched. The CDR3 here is CASSPQGANSPLHF. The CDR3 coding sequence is TGTGCCAGCTCACCACAGGGGGCTAATTCACCCCTCCACTTT.

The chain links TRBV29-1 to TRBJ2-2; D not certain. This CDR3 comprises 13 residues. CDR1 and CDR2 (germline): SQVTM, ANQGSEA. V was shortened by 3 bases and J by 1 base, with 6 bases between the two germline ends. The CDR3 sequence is CSVDTGNTGELFF. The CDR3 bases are TGCAGCGTTGATACGGGGAACACCGGGGAGCTGTTTTTT.

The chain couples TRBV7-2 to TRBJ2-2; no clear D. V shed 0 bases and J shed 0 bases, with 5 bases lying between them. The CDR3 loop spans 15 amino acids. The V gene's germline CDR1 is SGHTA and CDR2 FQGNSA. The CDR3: CASSLANTNTGELFF. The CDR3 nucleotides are TGTGCCAGCAGCTTAGCGAACACGAACACCGGGGAGCTGTTTTTT.

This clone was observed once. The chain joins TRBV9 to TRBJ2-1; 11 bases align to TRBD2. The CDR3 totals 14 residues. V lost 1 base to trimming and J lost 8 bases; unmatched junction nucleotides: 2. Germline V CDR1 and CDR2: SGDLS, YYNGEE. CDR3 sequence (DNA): TGTGCCAGCAGCGTATTAGCGGGAGGGTATGAGCAGTTCTTC. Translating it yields CASSVLAGGYEQFF.

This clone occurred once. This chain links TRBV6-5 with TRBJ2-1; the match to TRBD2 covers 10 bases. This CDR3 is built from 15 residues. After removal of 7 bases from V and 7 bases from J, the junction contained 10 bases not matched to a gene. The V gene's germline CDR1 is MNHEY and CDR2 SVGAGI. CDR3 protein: CASTKGSGGNNEQFF. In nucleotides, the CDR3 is TGTGCCAGCACCAAGGGTAGCGGGGGGAATAATGAGCAGTTCTTC.

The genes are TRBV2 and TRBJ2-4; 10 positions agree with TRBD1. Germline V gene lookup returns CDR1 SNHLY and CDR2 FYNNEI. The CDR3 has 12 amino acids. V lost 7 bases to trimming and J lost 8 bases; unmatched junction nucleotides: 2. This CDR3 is CASIGQGDIQYF. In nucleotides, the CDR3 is TGTGCCAGCATCGGACAGGGGGACATTCAGTACTTC.

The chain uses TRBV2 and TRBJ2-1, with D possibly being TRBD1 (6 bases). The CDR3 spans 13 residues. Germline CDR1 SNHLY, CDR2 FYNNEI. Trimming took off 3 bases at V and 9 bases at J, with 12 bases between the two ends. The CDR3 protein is CASSDTGIGEQFF. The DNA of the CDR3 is TGTGCCAGCAGTGATACAGGGATTGGTGAGCAGTTCTTC.

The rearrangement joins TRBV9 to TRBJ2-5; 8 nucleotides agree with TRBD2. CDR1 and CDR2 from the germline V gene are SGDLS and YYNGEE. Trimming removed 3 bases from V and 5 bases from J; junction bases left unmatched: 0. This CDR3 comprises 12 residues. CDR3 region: CASSGGGETQYF. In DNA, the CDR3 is TGTGCCAGCAGCGGCGGGGGGGAGACCCAGTACTTC.

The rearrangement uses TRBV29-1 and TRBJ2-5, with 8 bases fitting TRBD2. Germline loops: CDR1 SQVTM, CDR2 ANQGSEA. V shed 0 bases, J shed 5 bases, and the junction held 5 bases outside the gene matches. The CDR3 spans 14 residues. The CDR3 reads CSVEDVTGGETQYF. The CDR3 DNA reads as TGCAGCGTTGAAGATGTCACGGGAGGGGAGACCCAGTACTTC.

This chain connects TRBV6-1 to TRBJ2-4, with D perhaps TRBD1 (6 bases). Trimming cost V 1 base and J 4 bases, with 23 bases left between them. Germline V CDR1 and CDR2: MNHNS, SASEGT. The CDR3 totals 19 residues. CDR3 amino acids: CASSEVRGLIQGPKNIQYF. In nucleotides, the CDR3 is TGTGCCAGCAGTGAAGTTAGGGGATTGATCCAGGGGCCTAAAAACATTCAGTACTTC.

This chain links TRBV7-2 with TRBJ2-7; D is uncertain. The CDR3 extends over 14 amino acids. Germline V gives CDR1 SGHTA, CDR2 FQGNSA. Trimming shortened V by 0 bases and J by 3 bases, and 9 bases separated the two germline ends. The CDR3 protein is CASSLASSGYEQYF. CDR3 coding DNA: TGTGCCAGCAGCTTAGCTAGTTCCGGCTACGAGCAGTACTTC.

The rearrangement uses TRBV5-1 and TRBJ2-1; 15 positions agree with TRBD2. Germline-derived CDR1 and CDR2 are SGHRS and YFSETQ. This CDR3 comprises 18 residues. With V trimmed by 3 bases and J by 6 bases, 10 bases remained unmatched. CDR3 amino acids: CASSSGLAGGVGPNEQFF. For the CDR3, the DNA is TGCGCCAGCAGCTCCGGACTAGCGGGGGGGGTAGGACCCAATGAGCAGTTCTTC. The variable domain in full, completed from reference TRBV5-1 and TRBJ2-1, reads KAGVTQTPRYLIKTRGQQVTLSCSPISGHRSVSWYQQTPGQGLQFLFEYFSETQRNKGNFPGRFSGRQFSNSRSEMNVSTLELGDSALYLCASSSGLAGGVGPNEQFFGPGTRLTVL.

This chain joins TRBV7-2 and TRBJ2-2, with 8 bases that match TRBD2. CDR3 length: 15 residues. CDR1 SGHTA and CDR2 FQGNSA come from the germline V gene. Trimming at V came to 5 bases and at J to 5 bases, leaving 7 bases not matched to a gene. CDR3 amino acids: CASSPQRGRTGELFF. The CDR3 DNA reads TGTGCCAGCAGCCCTCAGCGGGGGAGAACCGGGGAGCTGTTTTTT.

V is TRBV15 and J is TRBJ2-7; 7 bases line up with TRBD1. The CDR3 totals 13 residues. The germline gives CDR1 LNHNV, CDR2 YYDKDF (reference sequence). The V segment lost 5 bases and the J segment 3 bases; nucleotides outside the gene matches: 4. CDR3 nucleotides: TGTGCCACCAGCTGGGACAGCGGCTACGAGCAGTACTTC. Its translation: CATSWDSGYEQYF.

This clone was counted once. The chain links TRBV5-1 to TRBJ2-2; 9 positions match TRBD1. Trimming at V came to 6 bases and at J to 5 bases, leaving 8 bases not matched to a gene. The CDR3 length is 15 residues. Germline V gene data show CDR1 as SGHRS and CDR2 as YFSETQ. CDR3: CASTGQGLITGELFF. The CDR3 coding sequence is TGCGCCAGCACGGGACAGGGCCTTATTACCGGGGAGCTGTTTTTT.

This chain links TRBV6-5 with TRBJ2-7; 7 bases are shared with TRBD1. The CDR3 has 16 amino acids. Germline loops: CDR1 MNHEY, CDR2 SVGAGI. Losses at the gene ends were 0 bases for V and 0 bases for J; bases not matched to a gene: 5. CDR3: CASSYSGDSNSYEQYF. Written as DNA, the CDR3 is TGTGCCAGCAGTTACTCGGGGGACAGTAACTCCTACGAGCAGTACTTC.